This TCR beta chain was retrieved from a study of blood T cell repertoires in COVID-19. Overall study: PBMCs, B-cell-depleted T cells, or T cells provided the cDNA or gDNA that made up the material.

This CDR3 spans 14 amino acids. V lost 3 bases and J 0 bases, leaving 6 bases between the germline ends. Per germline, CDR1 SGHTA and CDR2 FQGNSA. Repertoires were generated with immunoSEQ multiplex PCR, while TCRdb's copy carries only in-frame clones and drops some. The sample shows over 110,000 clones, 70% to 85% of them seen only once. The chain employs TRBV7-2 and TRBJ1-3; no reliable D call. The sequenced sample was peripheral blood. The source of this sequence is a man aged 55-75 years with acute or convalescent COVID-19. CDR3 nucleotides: TGTGCCAGCAGCTTCGAGTCCTCTGGAAACACCATATATTTT. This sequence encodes CASSFESSGNTIYF.